Below, one T cell receptor (beta chain) is given with its context. This record comes from a study of identical twins. V dropped 3 bases and J dropped 0 bases, with 6 bases sitting between them. The germline CDR1 and CDR2 sequences are MNHEY and SVGAGI. The CDR3 contains 14 residues. Template switching, a step in the protocol, added a universal primer site, and cDNA carried unique molecular identifiers. TCRdb used MiXCR to reprocess the 5' RACE reads, holding one entry per CDR3 protein. The sample gives 500,000 to 700,000 distinct CDR3 sequences, about 7.6% of which show up once; around 1.6% is in the top ten. These data were likewise used in another study, on yellow fever vaccine responses in identical twins.

The sequenced sample consisted of PBMCs. The chain uses TRBV6-5 and TRBJ1-3, with unresolved D. This receptor was obtained from a woman aged 18-29 years in good health. CDR3 sequence: CASSYRSSGNTIYF. The DNA of the CDR3 is TGTGCCAGCAGTTATAGATCCTCTGGAAACACCATATATTTT.